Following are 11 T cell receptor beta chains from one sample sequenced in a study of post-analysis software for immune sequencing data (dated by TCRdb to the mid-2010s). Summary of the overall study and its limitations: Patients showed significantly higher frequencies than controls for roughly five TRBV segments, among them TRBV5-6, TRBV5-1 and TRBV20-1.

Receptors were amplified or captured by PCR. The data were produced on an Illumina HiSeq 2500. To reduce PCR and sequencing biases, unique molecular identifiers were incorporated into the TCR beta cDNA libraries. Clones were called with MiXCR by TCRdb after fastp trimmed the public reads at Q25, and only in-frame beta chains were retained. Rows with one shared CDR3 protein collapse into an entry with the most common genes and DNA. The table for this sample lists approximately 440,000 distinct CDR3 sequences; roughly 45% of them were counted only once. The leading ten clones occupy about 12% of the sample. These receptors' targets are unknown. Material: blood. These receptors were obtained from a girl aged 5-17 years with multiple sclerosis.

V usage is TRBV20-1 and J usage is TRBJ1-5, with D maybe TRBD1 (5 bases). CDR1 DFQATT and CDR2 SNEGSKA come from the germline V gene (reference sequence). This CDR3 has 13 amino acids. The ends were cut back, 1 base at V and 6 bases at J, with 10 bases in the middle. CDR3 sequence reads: CSARVKGVQPQHF. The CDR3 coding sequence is TGCAGTGCTAGAGTAAAAGGGGTTCAGCCCCAGCATTTT.

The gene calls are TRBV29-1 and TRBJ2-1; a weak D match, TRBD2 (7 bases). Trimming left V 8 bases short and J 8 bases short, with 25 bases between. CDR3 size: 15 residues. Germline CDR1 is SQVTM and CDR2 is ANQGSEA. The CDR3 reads CSSPLRGRGGDEQFF. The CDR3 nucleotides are TGCAGCTCGCCTCTAAGGGGGAGGGGTGGGGATGAGCAGTTCTTC.

The CDR3 DNA is TGCAGCGTTGCGGAAGGGACAGAACACTACGAGCAGTACTTC. Encoded protein: CSVAEGTEHYEQYF. The chain is built from TRBV29-1 and TRBJ2-7, with 7 bases matching TRBD1. Germline CDR1 and CDR2: SQVTM and ANQGSEA. The CDR3 loop spans 14 amino acids. With 4 bases clipped from V and 3 bases from J, the junction kept 9 bases outside the gene matches.

Here the CDR3 reads CASSPRLVQANEQFF. For the CDR3, the DNA is TGCGCCAGCAGCCCTAGACTAGTGCAGGCCAATGAGCAGTTCTTC. The chain has TRBV4-1 and TRBJ2-1, with D perhaps matching TRBD2 (6 bases). Germline CDR1 MGHRA, CDR2 YSYEKL. The CDR3 loop spans 15 amino acids. V lost 4 bases, J lost 6 bases, and 16 bases lay in between.

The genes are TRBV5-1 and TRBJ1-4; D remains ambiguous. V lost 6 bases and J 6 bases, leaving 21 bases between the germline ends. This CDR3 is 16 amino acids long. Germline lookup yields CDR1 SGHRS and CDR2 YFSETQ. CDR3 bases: TGCGCCAGCACCCTTCGCCCCTTGGCCCAGGATGAAAAACTGTTTTTT. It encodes CASTLRPLAQDEKLFF. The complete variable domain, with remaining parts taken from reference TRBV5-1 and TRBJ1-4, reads KAGVTQTPRYLIKTRGQQVTLSCSPISGHRSVSWYQQTPGQGLQFLFEYFSETQRNKGNFPGRFSGRQFSNSRSEMNVSTLELGDSALYLCASTLRPLAQDEKLFFGSGTQLSVL.

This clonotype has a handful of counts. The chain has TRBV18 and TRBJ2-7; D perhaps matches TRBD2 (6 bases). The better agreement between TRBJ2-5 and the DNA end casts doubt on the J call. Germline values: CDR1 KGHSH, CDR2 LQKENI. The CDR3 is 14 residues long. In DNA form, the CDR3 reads TGTGCCAGCTCACCAGGGAGGCTCCAAGAGACCCAGTACTTC. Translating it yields CASSPGRLQETQYF.

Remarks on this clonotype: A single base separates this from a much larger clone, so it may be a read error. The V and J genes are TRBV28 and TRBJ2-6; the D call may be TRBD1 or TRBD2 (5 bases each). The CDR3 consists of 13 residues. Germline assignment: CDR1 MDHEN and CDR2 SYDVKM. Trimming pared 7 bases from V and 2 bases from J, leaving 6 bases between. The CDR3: CASTGPGANVLTF. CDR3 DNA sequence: TGTGCCAGCACGGGGCCTGGGGCCAACGTCCTGACTTTC.

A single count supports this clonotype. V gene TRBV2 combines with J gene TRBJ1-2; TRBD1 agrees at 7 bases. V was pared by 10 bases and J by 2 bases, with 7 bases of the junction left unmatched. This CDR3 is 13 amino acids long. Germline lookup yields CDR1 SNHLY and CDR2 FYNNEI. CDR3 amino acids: CANGQATNYGYTF. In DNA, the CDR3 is TGTGCCAATGGACAGGCGACGAACTATGGCTACACCTTC.

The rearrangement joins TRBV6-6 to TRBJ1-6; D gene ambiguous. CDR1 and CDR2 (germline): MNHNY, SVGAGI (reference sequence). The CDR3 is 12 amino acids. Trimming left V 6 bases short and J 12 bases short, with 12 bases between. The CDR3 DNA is TGTGCCAGCAGGAACCGGTCTGGACCCCTCCACTTT. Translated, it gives CASRNRSGPLHF.

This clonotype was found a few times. The CDR3 sequence: CASSLVQGGNTEAFF. The CDR3 DNA reads TGTGCCAGCAGTTTAGTGCAGGGAGGGAACACTGAAGCTTTCTTT. V gene TRBV27 combines with J gene TRBJ1-1; a possible D gene is TRBD1 (5 bases). There are 15 residues in the CDR3. Germline CDR1 and CDR2: MNHEY and SMNVEV (reference sequence). V lost 2 bases and J lost 1, with 11 bases in between.

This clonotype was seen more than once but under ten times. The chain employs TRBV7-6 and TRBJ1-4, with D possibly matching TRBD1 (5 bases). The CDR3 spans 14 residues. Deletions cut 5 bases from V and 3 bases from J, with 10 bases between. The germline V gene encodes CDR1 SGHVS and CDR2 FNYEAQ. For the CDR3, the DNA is TGTGCCAGCAGCCCCGGGACTTCTAATGAAAAACTGTTTTTT. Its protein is CASSPGTSNEKLFF. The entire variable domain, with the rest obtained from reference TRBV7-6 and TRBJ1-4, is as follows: GAGVSQSPRYKVTKRGQDVALRCDPISGHVSLYWYRQALGQGPEFLTYFNYEAQQDKSGLPNDRFSAERPEGSISTLTIQRTEQRDSAMYRCASSPGTSNEKLFFGSGTQLSVL.